One sample yielded the 24 T cell receptor beta chains listed below, sequenced in a study of blood T cell repertoires in COVID-19 (TCRdb year 2020). Library preparation was by the immunoSEQ multiplex PCR assay. Not all clones reach the TCRdb copy of this immuneACCESS table, which keeps in-frame sequences only. Checked studies attribute under half of the gap to unresolved V genes and leave the rest unexplained. Across this sample there are under 450,000 clones, with about 89% seen only once. About 0.86% of the sample is held by the ten biggest clonotypes. Material for sequencing was PBMCs or T cells enriched from blood (not recorded which). The receptor set was obtained from a middle-aged woman who had been exposed to COVID-19.

This chain connects TRBV6-5 to TRBJ2-3; D remains ambiguous. The CDR3 runs 15 residues. V lost 6 bases to trimming and J lost 0 bases, with 13 bases between them. The germline CDR1 and CDR2 sequences are MNHEY and SVGAGI. The CDR3 nucleotides are TGTGCCAGCAGGGAGAGTAGCCTAAGCACAGATACGCAGTATTTT. Translation gives CASRESSLSTDTQYF.

The chain couples TRBV3-1 (or the pseudogene TRBV3-2) to TRBJ1-4; D is undetermined. V lost 6 bases and J lost 5, with 10 bases in between. Germline loops: CDR1 LGHDT, CDR2 YNNKEL (reference sequence). The CDR3 spans 13 residues. The CDR3 DNA reads TGTGCCAGCAGTCCCCGGGTGAATGAAAAACTGTTTTTT. Translated: CASSPRVNEKLFF.

DNA of the CDR3: TGTGCCAGTAGTATAGGGGACAGGGAAATCTCCGAGCAGTACTTC. Amino acids: CASSIGDREISEQYF. The J gene is TRBJ2-7, the V gene TRBV19; 9 bases fit TRBD1. CDR1 is LNHDA and CDR2 is SQIVND in the germline V gene (reference sequence). The CDR3 totals 15 residues. The junction had 7 bases not matched to a gene; V was cut back by 1 base and J by 6 bases.

The V and J genes are TRBV25-1 and TRBJ1-4, with a weak D call TRBD1 (6 bases). V was pared by 5 bases and J by 6 bases, with 16 bases between. Germline values: CDR1 MGHDK, CDR2 SYGVNS. This CDR3 spans 15 amino acids. DNA for the CDR3: TGTGCCAGCAGTTGGGACACCCCAGGGGATGAAAAACTGTTTTTT. Translated, it gives CASSWDTPGDEKLFF.

J is TRBJ2-2 and V is TRBV14; D is uncertain. Trimming took off 2 bases at V and 8 bases at J, with 12 bases between the two ends. CDR1 and CDR2 from the germline V gene are SGHDN and FVKESK. CDR3 length: 14 residues. The CDR3 loop reads CASSQQVGMGELFF. CDR3 in DNA: TGTGCCAGCAGCCAACAGGTTGGCATGGGGGAGCTGTTTTTT.

V gene TRBV5-6 combines with J gene TRBJ2-3; 8 positions match TRBD1. J was trimmed by 5 bases and V by 4 bases; bases with no gene match: 18. The V gene's germline CDR1 is SGHDT and CDR2 YYEEEE. CDR3 length equals 18 residues. In nucleotides, the CDR3 is TGTGCCAGCAGCCACTTGCGGAGCCGGACAGGGAAAAGAGATACGCAGTATTTT. Protein sequence: CASSHLRSRTGKRDTQYF.

The chain has TRBV19 and TRBJ2-1, with D tentatively TRBD2 (5 bases). Trimming removed 3 bases from V and 7 bases from J, with 10 bases in between. Germline values: CDR1 LNHDA, CDR2 SQIVND (reference sequence). The CDR3 length is 13 residues. The CDR3 here is CASSIPTRNEQFF. The CDR3 DNA sequence: TGTGCCAGTAGTATTCCCACTAGGAATGAGCAGTTCTTC. Full variable domain (rest looked up from reference TRBV19 and TRBJ2-1): DGGITQSPKYLFRKEGQNVTLSCEQNLNHDAMYWYRQDPGQGLRLIYYSQIVNDFQKGDIAEGYSVSREKKESFPLTVTSAQKNPTAFYLCASSIPTRNEQFFGPGTRLTVL.

The chain joins TRBV2 to TRBJ1-5, with TRBD1 as a possible D gene (5 bases). The CDR3 extends over 13 amino acids. The V and J ends lost 6 bases and 3 bases respectively, with 9 bases between them. Germline CDR1 reads SNHLY; CDR2 reads FYNNEI. This chain's CDR3 is CASSQGYNQPQHF. In nucleotides, the CDR3 is TGTGCCAGCAGCCAGGGTTACAATCAGCCCCAGCATTTT.

The chain is built from TRBV6-5 and TRBJ2-7, with D perhaps TRBD1 (6 bases). CDR3 length: 12 residues. Trimming took 10 bases from V and 3 from J, leaving 13 bases between them. Germline V CDR1 and CDR2: MNHEY, SVGAGI. The CDR3 spells CATTGTFYEQYF. The CDR3 region has the DNA TGTGCCACAACCGGGACATTCTACGAGCAGTACTTC.

The chain has TRBV5-5 and TRBJ1-2, with 7 bases fitting TRBD1. This CDR3 has 16 residues. V shed 0 bases and J 3 bases; nucleotides not matched to a gene: 8. CDR1 and CDR2 (germline): SGHKS, YYEKEE (reference sequence). The CDR3 DNA sequence: TGTGCCAGCAGCTTGGCTATCGACAGGGTGGACTATGGCTACACCTTC. Protein sequence: CASSLAIDRVDYGYTF.

The J gene is TRBJ1-3, the V gene TRBV14, with D perhaps TRBD1 (5 bases). The V and J ends lost 1 base and 4 bases respectively, with 20 bases between them. CDR1 SGHDN and CDR2 FVKESK come from the germline V gene. The length of the CDR3 is 18 residues. In DNA, the CDR3 is TGTGCCAGCAGCCAAGTCCGATGGCCAGGGCTGAGAGGAAACACCATATATTTT. It is translated as CASSQVRWPGLRGNTIYF.

The rearrangement joins TRBV5-4 to TRBJ2-5; 7 bases align to TRBD2. Trimming cost V 1 base and J 2 bases; bases outside gene matches: 5. The CDR3 contains 15 residues. In germline, CDR1 is SGHNT, CDR2 YYREEE (reference sequence). This CDR3 is CASSLLSSGQETQYF. Here the CDR3 DNA reads TGTGCCAGCAGCTTGTTGTCTAGCGGACAAGAGACCCAGTACTTC.

This chain links TRBV7-9 with TRBJ1-4; no clear D gene. Per the germline V gene, CDR1 is SEHNR and CDR2 is FQNEAQ (reference sequence). The CDR3 runs 14 residues. The V end was cut by 2 bases, the J end by 7 bases, with 11 bases between. CDR3 nucleotide sequence: TGTGCCAGCAGCTTAAGTGGGAGCGGTGAAAAACTGTTTTTT. It specifies CASSLSGSGEKLFF.

CDR3 nucleotide sequence: TGTGCCAGCAACCCGGACCGGTGTGGCTTGACAGGGGGTTGTAACTATGGCTACACCTTC. This translates into CASNPDRCGLTGGCNYGYTF. This chain connects TRBV21-1 to TRBJ1-2; the table's D call of TRBD1 was not tested on the DNA. TRBV21-1 is a known pseudogene. This CDR3 has 20 residues.

V usage is TRBV7-9 and J usage is TRBJ2-3; D gene ambiguous. Trimming pared 3 bases from V and 3 bases from J, leaving 7 bases between. This CDR3 comprises 13 residues. Germline V gene sequence: CDR1 SEHNR, CDR2 FQNEAQ (reference sequence). The CDR3 sequence is CASSLPATDTQYF. Written as DNA, the CDR3 is TGTGCCAGCAGCTTGCCCGCGACAGATACGCAGTATTTT. Full variable domain (outside the CDR3, taken from reference TRBV7-9 and TRBJ2-3): DTGVSQNPRHKITKRGQNVTFRCDPISEHNRLYWYRQTLGQGPEFLTYFQNEAQLEKSRLLSDRFSAERPKGSFSTLEIQRTEQGDSAMYLCASSLPATDTQYFGPGTRLTVL.

This rearrangement joins TRBV29-1 to TRBJ1-2; 11 positions match TRBD1. The germline gives CDR1 SQVTM, CDR2 ANQGSEA. V shed 1 base, J shed 8 bases, and the junction held 9 bases outside the gene matches. The CDR3 spans 15 residues. CDR3: CSVEGGQGASKGYTF. The CDR3 DNA follows: TGCAGCGTTGAAGGTGGACAGGGGGCTTCGAAGGGCTACACCTTC.

V and J are TRBV5-1 and TRBJ2-7, with D possibly being TRBD1 (6 bases). CDR1 is SGHRS, CDR2 YFSETQ, per germline. This CDR3 has 16 residues. V lost 0 bases and J lost 1, with 14 bases in between. CDR3 bases: TGCGCCAGCAGCTTGGGGGGGACAAATCCTTCCTACGAGCAGTACTTC. This codes for CASSLGGTNPSYEQYF.

The rearrangement uses TRBV9 and TRBJ2-2, with TRBD2 matching over 8 bases. From germline, CDR1 is SGDLS and CDR2 YYNGEE. After removal of 0 bases from V and 3 bases from J, the junction contained 4 bases not matched to a gene. The CDR3 extends over 16 amino acids. In DNA form, the CDR3 reads TGTGCCAGCAGCGTAGAGGGGACTAGTTACACCGGGGAGCTGTTTTTT. It yields the protein CASSVEGTSYTGELFF.

The table lists this clone with a few counts. The chain employs TRBV21-1 and TRBJ1-1; whether TRBD1, the table's D call, matches the DNA was not checked. TRBV21-1 is listed as a pseudogene. This CDR3 has 13 amino acids. CDR3 residues: CASSKCQGPRCFF. The DNA of the CDR3 is TGTGCCAGCAGCAAATGCCAGGGCCCCCGGTGCTTCTTT.

The chain uses TRBV5-1 and TRBJ1-1; the D is unclear. Trimming stripped 2 bases from V and 0 bases from J, with 8 bases between. Germline V lookup: CDR1 SGHRS, CDR2 YFSETQ. This CDR3 is built from 14 residues. The CDR3 DNA follows: TGCGCCAGCAGCTTCTCCGGGGTGAACACTGAAGCTTTCTTT. Protein product: CASSFSGVNTEAFF.

The rearrangement uses TRBV29-1 and TRBJ1-2; tentative D call: TRBD1 (6 bases). Germline V gene data show CDR1 as SQVTM and CDR2 as ANQGSEA. V lost 6 bases, J lost 0 bases, and 11 bases lay in between. The CDR3 runs 13 residues. As DNA, the CDR3 is TGCAGCGTGGACAGAGCCTCTAACTATGGCTACACCTTC. Encoded protein: CSVDRASNYGYTF.

The V and J genes are TRBV4-3 and TRBJ1-5, with TRBD1 matching over 8 bases. V lost 0 bases and J lost 3; bases outside the gene matches: 22. The germline gives CDR1 LGHNA, CDR2 YSLEER. The CDR3 covers 22 residues. The CDR3 nucleotides are TGCGCCAGCAGCCAAGATTATGGCCCGGACAGGGTCGGTCCCCTTGCCAATCAGCCCCAGCATTTT. It encodes CASSQDYGPDRVGPLANQPQHF.

This chain connects TRBV5-1 to TRBJ1-2; TRBD1 agrees at 8 bases. Germline lookup yields CDR1 SGHRS and CDR2 YFSETQ. The CDR3 covers 13 residues. The V gene end was trimmed by 5 bases and the J gene end by 8 bases; junction bases not matched to a gene: 8. The CDR3 spells CASRPPGGSGYTF. CDR3 in DNA: TGCGCCAGCAGACCACCAGGGGGCAGCGGCTACACCTTC. Full variable domain (outside the CDR3, taken from reference TRBV5-1 and TRBJ1-2): KAGVTQTPRYLIKTRGQQVTLSCSPISGHRSVSWYQQTPGQGLQFLFEYFSETQRNKGNFPGRFSGRQFSNSRSEMNVSTLELGDSALYLCASRPPGGSGYTFGSGTRLTVV.

This chain joins TRBV5-4 and TRBJ1-3, with 10 bases fitting TRBD1. This CDR3 comprises 15 residues. The trim removed 5 bases at V and 2 bases at J, leaving 4 bases unmatched. Germline CDR1 SGHNT, CDR2 YYREEE (reference sequence). The CDR3 reads CASRYDRGPGNTIYF. The CDR3 DNA sequence: TGTGCCAGCAGATACGACAGGGGGCCTGGAAACACCATATATTTT.